This TCR beta chain came from a study of CD8 T cells in ankylosing spondylitis (TCRdb year 2017). Regarding the complete study: To find TCR variants linked to disease, the study profiled T cell receptor beta repertoires in ankylosing spondylitis patients and healthy donors. The whole study cohort included over a hundred healthy donors and 20 to 25 ankylosing spondylitis patients. Samples of peripheral blood were taken, and for ankylosing spondylitis patients, synovial fluid was collected as well. Broader findings and caveats from the paper: The disease-linked clones showed a CD8+ phenotype and occurred at relatively low frequencies in peripheral blood. Blood from ankylosing spondylitis patients appeared to be characterized by a TCR beta motif composed of under 10 highly homologous amino acid variants. The disease-linked clones were reported to be significantly enriched in matched synovial fluid samples from ankylosing spondylitis patients. Some motif variants had previously been reported in the synovial fluid and blood of reactive arthritis patients, which suggests shared mechanisms of disease initiation.

The instrument was an Illumina HiSeq 2500. Quantitative 5'-RACE with molecular barcodes was the method used to prepare the TCR beta libraries. In the original analysis: A new computational method based on a probabilistic model of VDJ rearrangement was used to identify disease-linked TCR variants. TCRdb redid the processing of the public reads, applying fastp at Q25 and MiXCR, and retained in-frame beta chains. Each entry is one CDR3 protein sequence, shown with its most common DNA and genes. These V and J calls are TCRdb output, not the study's own analysis. This sample lists a few hundred thousand distinct CDR3 sequences; under 8.5% were detected once. The ten largest clones add up to roughly 14% of the sample. This clonotype occurred many times. This receptor's antigen is unknown. Per-nucleotide qualities are absent, and no much larger clonotype sits a single base away. Between the V and J ends, shortened by 4 bases and 1 base respectively, the junction contains 7 bases. From the cysteine through the phenylalanine, the CDR3 covers 14 amino acids. The kept DNA is CDR3 alone, 42 bases in frame from the first base. According to the germline V gene (reference sequence), CDR1 reads LGHDT and CDR2 reads YNNKEL.

The chain uses TRBV3-1 and TRBJ2-2; the D gene is not confidently resolved. The specimen sequenced was blood, either unsorted or a sorted T cell fraction (not recorded which). The receptor was isolated from a male donor with ankylosing spondylitis. In nucleotide form, the sequence is TGTGCCAGCAGCCGTCAGCTGAACACCGGGGAGCTGTTTTTT. The translation is CASSRQLNTGELFF.